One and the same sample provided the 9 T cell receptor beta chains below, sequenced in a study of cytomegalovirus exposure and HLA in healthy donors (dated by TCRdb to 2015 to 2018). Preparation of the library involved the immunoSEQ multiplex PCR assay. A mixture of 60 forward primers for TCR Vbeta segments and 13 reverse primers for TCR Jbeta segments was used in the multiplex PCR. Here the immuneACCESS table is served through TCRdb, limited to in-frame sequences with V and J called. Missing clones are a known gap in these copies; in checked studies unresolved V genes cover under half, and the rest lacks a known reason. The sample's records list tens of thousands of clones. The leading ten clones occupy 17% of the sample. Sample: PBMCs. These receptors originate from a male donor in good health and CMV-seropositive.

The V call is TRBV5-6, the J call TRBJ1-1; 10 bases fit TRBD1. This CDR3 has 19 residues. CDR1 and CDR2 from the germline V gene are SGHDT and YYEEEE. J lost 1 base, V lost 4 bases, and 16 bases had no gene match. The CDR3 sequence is CASSPQNNRDRGRNTEAFF. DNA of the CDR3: TGTGCCAGCAGCCCCCAAAATAACCGAGACAGGGGGCGGAACACTGAAGCTTTCTTT.

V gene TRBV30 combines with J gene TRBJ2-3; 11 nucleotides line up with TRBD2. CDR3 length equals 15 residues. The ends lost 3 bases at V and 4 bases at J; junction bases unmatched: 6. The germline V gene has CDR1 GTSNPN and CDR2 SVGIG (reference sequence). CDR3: CAWSVLAGEADTQYF. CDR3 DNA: TGTGCCTGGAGCGTACTAGCGGGAGAAGCAGATACGCAGTATTTT. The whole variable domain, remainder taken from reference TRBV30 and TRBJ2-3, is SQTIHQWPATLVQPVGSPLSLECTVEGTSNPNLYWYRQAAGRGLQLLFYSVGIGQISSEVPQNLSASRPQDRQFILSSKKLLLSDSGFYLCAWSVLAGEADTQYFGPGTRLTVL.

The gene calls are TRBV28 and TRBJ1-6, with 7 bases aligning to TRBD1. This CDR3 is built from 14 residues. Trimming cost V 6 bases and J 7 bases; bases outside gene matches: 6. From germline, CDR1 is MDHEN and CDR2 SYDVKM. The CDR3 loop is CASSQTGQNSPLHF. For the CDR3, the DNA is TGTGCCAGCAGCCAGACAGGGCAGAATTCACCCCTCCACTTT. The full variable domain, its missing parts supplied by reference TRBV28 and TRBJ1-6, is DVKVTQSSRYLVKRTGEKVFLECVQDMDHENMFWYRQDPGLGLRLIYFSYDVKMKEKGDIPEGYSVSREKKERFSLILESASTNQTSMYLCASSQTGQNSPLHFGNGTRLTVT.

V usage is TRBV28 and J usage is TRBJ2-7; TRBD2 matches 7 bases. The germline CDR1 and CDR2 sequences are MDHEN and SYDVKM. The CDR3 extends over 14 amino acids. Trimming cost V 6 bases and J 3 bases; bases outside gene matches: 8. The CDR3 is CASSPGTNFYEQYF. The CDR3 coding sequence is TGTGCCAGCAGCCCCGGGACTAACTTCTACGAGCAGTACTTC.

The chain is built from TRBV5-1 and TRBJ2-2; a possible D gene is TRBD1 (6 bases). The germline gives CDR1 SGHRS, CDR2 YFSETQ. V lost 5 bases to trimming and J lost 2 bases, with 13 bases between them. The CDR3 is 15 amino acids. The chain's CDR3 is CASSLTGVNTGELFF. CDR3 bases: TGCGCCAGCAGTTTGACAGGAGTTAACACCGGGGAGCTGTTTTTT.

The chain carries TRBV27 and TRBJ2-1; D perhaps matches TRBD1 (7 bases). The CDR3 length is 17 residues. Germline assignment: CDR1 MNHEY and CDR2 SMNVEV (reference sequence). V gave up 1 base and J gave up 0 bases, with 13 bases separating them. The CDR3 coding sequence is TGTGCCAGCAGTTTATTAGGGGGCGGGGACTCCTACAATGAGCAGTTCTTC. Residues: CASSLLGGGDSYNEQFF.

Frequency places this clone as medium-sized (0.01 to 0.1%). CDR3 coding DNA: TGTGCCTGGAGCGTGCCCCCAGGGTCAGGCACAGATACGCAGTATTTT. Encoded protein: CAWSVPPGSGTDTQYF. The V call is TRBV30, the J call TRBJ2-3, with D perhaps TRBD1 (5 bases). CDR3 length equals 16 residues. V was cut by 3 bases and J by 1 base, with 17 bases left in between. CDR1 is GTSNPN, CDR2 SVGIG, per germline (reference sequence).

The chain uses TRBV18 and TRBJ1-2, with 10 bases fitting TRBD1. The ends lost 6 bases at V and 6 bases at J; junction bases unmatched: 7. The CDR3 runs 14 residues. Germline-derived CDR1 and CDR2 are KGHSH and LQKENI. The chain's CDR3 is CASSPTGGADGYTF. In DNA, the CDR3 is TGTGCCAGCTCCCCGACAGGGGGCGCTGATGGCTACACCTTC. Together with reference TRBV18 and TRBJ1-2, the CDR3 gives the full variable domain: NAGVMQNPRHLVRRRGQEARLRCSPMKGHSHVYWYRQLPEEGLKFMVYLQKENIIDESGMPKERFSAEFPKEGPSILRIQQVVRGDSAAYFCASSPTGGADGYTFGSGTRLTVV.

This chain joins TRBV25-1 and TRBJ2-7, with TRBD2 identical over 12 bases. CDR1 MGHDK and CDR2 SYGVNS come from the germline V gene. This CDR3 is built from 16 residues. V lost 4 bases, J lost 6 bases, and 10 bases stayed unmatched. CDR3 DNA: TGTGCCAGCAGTGTTGCTAGCGGGAGGGCCCTCCCCGAGCAGTACTTC. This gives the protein CASSVASGRALPEQYF.